This TCR beta chain came from a study of blood T cells in healthy people across ages. The CDR3 extends over 15 amino acids. Per germline, CDR1 SGHKS and CDR2 YYEKEE (reference sequence). V trimming: 4 bases; J trimming: 5 bases; junction bases outside the gene matches: 8. Primed by a sample-barcoded 5' primer and a J-beta primer mix, a second PCR proceeded for 7 to 11 cycles. TCRdb re-called the 5' RACE reads with MiXCR, one entry per CDR3 protein. The sample holds around 870,000 distinct CDR3 sequences; 29% are singletons and the top ten take around 15%. At least 5 micrograms of total RNA were extracted per sample.

This chain connects TRBV5-5 to TRBJ2-3, with 9 nucleotides matching TRBD1. The specimen sequenced was blood. The clonotype comes from an elderly woman in good health. The CDR3 DNA is TGTGCCAGCAGCCAGCCGGGACAGGGAAGAGATACGCAGTATTTT. Translation gives CASSQPGQGRDTQYF.